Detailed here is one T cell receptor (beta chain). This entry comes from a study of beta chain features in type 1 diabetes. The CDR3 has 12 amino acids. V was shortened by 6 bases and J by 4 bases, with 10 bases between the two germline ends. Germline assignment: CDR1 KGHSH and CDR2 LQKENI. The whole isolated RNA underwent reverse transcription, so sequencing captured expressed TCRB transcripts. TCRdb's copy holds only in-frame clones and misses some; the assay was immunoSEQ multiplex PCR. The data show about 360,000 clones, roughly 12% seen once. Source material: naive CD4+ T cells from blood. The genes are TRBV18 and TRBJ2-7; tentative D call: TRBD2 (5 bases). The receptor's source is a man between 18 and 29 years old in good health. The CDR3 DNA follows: TGTGCCAGCTCCCGGGGAGCGTACGAGCAGTACTTC. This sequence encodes CASSRGAYEQYF.